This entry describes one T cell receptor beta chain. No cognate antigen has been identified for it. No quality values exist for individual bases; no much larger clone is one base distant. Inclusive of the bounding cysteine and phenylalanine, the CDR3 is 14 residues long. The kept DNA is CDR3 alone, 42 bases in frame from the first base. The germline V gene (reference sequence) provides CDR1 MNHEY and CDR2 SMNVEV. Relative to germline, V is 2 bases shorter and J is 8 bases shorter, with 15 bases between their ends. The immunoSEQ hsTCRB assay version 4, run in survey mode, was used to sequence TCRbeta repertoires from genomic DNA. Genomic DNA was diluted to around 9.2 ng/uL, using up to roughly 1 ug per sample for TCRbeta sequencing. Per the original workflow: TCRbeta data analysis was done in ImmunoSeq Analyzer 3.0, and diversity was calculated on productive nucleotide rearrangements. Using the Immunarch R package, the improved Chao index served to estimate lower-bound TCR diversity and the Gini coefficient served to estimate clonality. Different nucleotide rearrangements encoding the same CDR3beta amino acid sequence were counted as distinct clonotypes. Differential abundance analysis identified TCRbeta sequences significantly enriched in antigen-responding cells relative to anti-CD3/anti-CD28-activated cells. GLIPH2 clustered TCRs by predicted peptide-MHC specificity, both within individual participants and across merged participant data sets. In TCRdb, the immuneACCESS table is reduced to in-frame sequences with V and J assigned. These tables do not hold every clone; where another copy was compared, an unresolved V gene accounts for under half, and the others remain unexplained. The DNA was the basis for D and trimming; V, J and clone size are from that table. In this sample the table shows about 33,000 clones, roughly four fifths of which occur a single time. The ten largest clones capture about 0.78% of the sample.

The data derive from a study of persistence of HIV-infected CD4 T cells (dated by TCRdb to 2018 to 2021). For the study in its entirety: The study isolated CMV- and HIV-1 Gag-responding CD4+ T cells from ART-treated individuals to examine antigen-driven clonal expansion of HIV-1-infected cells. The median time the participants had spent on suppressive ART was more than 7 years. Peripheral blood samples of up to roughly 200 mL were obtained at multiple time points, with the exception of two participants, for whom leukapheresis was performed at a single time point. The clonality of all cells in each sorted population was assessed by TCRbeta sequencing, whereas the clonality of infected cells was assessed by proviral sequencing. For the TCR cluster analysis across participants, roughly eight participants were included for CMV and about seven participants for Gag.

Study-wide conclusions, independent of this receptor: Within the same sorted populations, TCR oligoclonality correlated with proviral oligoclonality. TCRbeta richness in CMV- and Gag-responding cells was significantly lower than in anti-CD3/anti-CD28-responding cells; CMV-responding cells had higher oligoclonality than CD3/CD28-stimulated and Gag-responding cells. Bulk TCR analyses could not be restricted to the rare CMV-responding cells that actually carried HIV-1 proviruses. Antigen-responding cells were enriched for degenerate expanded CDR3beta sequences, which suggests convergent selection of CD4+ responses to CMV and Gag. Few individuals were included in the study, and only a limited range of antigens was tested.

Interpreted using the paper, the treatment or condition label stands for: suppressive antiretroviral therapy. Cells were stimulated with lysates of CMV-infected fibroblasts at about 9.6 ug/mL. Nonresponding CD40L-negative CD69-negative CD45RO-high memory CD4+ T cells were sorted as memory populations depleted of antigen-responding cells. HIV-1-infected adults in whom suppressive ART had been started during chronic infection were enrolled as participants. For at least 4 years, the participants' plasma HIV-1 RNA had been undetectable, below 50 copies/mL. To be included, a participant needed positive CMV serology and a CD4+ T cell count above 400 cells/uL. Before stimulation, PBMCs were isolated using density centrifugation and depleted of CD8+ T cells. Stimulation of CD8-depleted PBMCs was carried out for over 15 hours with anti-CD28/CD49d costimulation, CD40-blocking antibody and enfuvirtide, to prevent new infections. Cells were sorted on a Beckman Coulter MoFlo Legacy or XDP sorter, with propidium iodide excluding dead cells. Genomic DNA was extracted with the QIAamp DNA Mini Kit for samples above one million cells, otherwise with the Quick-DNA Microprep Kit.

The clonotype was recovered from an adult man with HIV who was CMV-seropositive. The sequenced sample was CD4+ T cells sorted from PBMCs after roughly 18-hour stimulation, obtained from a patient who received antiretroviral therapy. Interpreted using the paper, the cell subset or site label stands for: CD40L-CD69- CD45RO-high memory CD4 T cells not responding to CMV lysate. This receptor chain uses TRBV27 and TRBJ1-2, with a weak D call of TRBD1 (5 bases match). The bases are TGTGCCAGCAGTTTAGGGCGACATCGGGGCGGCTACACCTTC. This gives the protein CASSLGRHRGGYTF.